The clone carrying this T cell receptor (beta chain) was counted at least ten times. Its matching antigen is unknown. These data come from a study of molecular identifiers for immune sequencing clone quantification. Across the study: Five portions were made in replicates from RNA of roughly 18,000 or 92,000 naive CD8 cells, and four underwent sequencing. Study conclusions and caveats: Barcode collisions between identical TCR molecules could shrink estimates of highly expanded clone sizes.

Germline CDR1 reads SEHNR; CDR2 reads FQNEAQ (reference sequence). The CDR3 is made up of 18 amino acids. The ends were cut back, 4 bases at V and 4 bases at J, with 25 bases in the middle. Methods described previously, with TCR primers listed, were used for bulk TCR libraries. MiXCR, applied by TCRdb to the PCR reads, yields one record per CDR3 protein. In the table there are tens of thousands of distinct CDR3 sequences, 15% to 20% of which are singletons. CD8+CD4-CCR7+CD45RA+ cells were sorted as naive CD8 T cells. The rearrangement uses TRBV7-9 and TRBJ1-2; a weak D match, TRBD1 (6 bases). The material sequenced was naive CD8+ T cells from blood, with Jurkat cell RNA spiked in. The subset was: FACS-sorted CD8+CD4-CCR7+CD45RA+ naive T cells. This receptor was obtained from a human donor in good health. Some libraries in this study had Jurkat cell RNA spiked in. CDR3 sequence: CASSSTGTQGSNFYGYTF. The CDR3, as DNA: TGTGCCAGCAGCTCCACCGGAACACAGGGATCAAACTTCTATGGCTACACCTTC. The full variable domain, its missing parts supplied by reference TRBV7-9 and TRBJ1-2, is DTGVSQNPRHKITKRGQNVTFRCDPISEHNRLYWYRQTLGQGPEFLTYFQNEAQLEKSRLLSDRFSAERPKGSFSTLEIQRTEQGDSAMYLCASSSTGTQGSNFYGYTFGSGTRLTVV.